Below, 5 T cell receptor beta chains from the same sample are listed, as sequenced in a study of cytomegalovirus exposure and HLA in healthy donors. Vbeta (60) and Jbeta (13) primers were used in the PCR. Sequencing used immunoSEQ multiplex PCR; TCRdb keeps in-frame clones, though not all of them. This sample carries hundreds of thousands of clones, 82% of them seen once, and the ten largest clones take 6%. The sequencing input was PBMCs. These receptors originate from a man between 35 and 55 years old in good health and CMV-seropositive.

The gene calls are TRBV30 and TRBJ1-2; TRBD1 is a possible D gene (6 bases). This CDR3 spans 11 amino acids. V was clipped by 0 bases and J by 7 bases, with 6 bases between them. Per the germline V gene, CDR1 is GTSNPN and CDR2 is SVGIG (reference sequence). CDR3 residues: CAWSVQGGYTF. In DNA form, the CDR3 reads TGTGCCTGGAGTGTACAGGGTGGCTACACCTTC.

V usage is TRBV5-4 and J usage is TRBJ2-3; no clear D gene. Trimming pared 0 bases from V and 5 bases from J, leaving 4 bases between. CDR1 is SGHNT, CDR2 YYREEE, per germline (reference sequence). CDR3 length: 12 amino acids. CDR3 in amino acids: CASSLALDTQYF. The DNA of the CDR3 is TGTGCCAGCAGCTTGGCCCTAGATACGCAGTATTTT.

CDR3 nucleotides: TGCGCCAGCAGCTATTTAGCGGGAGGAGGTTACGAGCAGTACTTC. Translation gives CASSYLAGGGYEQYF. V usage is TRBV4-1 and J usage is TRBJ2-7, with TRBD2 matching over 10 bases. The J segment lost 4 bases and the V segment lost 5 bases, leaving 8 bases of the junction unmatched. CDR3 length: 15 residues. CDR1 is MGHRA and CDR2 is YSYEKL in the germline V gene.

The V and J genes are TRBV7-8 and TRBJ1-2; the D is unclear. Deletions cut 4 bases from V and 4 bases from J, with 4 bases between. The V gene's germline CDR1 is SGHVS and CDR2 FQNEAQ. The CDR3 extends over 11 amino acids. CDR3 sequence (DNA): TGTGCCAGCAGCTCCCTCTATGGCTACACCTTC. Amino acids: CASSSLYGYTF. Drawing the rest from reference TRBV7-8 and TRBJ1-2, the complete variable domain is GAGVSQSPRYKVAKRGQDVALRCDPISGHVSLFWYQQALGQGPEFLTYFQNEAQLDKSGLPSDRFFAERPEGSVSTLKIQRTQQEDSAVYLCASSSLYGYTFGSGTRLTVV.

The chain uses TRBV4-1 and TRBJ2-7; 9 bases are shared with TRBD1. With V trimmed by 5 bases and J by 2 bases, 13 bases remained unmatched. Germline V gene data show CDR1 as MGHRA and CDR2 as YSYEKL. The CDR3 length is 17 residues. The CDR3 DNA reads TGCGCCAGCAGCTTAGTATCCGGGACAGGGATCGCCTACGAGCAGTACTTC. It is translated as CASSLVSGTGIAYEQYF.